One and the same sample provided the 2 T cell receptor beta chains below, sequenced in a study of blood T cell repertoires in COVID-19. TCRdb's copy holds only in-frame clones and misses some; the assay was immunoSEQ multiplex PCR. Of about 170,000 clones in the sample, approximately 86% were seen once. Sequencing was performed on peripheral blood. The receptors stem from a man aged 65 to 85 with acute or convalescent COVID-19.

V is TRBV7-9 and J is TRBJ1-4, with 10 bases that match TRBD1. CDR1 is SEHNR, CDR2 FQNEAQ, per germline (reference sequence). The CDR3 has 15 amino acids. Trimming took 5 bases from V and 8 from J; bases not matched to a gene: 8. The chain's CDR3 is CASSPTGQGNEKLFF. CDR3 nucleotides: TGTGCCAGCAGCCCTACGGGACAGGGGAACGAAAAACTGTTTTTT.

CDR3 sequence: CASKTDRDGYGYTF. Written as DNA, the CDR3 is TGTGCCAGCAAAACGGACAGGGATGGCTATGGCTACACCTTC. The chain has TRBV6-5 and TRBJ1-2; 8 positions match TRBD1. Germline V lookup: CDR1 MNHEY, CDR2 SVGAGI. The V segment lost 7 bases and the J segment 4 bases; nucleotides outside the gene matches: 8. This CDR3 is built from 14 residues.